The clone carrying this T cell receptor (beta chain) was seen a handful of times. What it binds is unknown. The CDR3 has 13 residues. Trimming took 3 bases from V and 6 from J, leaving 11 bases between them. Germline loops: CDR1 SEHNR, CDR2 FQNEAQ (reference sequence). TCRdb itself ran the RT-PCR reads through MiXCR, one entry per CDR3 protein. The table records fewer than 700,000 distinct CDR3 sequences, approximately 12% of them present only once. These data come from a study of response to subunit inactivated influenza vaccine. General study findings and limits: The authors offered the suggestion that each seasonal influenza vaccination recruits few new T cells.

This chain connects TRBV7-9 to TRBJ1-2, with a possible D match to TRBD1 (5 bases). Specimen: PBMCs from blood, collected roughly 46 days after vaccination. This receptor was identified in a man aged 50 to 59 who received an inactivated influenza vaccine. CDR3 protein: CASSLTQGDGYTF. Here the CDR3 DNA reads TGTGCCAGCAGCTTGACTCAGGGCGATGGCTACACCTTC.